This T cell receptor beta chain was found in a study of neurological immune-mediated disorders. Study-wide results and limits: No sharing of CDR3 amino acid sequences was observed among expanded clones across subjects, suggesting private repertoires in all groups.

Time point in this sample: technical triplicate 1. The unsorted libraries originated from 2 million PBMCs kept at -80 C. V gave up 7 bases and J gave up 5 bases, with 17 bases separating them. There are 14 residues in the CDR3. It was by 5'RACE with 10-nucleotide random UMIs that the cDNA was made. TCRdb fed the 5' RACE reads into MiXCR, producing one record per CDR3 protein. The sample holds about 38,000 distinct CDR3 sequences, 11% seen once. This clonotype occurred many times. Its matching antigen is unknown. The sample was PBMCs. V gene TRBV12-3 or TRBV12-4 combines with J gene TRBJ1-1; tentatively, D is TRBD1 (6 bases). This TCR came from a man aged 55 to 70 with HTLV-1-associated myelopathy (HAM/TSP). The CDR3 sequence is CASTLGALKTEAFF. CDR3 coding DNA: TGTGCCAGCACCTTGGGGGCGCTTAAAACTGAAGCTTTCTTT.